This is a list of T cell receptor beta chains from one sample in a study of blood T cells in healthy people across ages. MiXCR was run by TCRdb on the 5' RACE reads, yielding one entry per CDR3 protein. The data show about 1.6 million distinct CDR3 sequences, around 35% seen once. The sequencing input was blood. The receptors originated from a woman in her thirties in good health. Each CDR3 is given with its conserved first and last residue. D genes are given only for firm matches. Size tells how often a clone was seen (once, few, many) or the class of an expanded clone, and some rows leave it out.

.,TRBV5-1,TRBJ2-1,.,CASRDEARYEQFF,TGCGCCAGCAGAGATGAGGCTCGTTATGAGCAGTTCTTC
few,TRBV6-1,TRBJ2-5,TRBD2,CASSPGTSGRRWNQETQYF,TGTGCCAGCAGCCCGGGGACTAGCGGGAGGCGTTGGAACCAAGAGACCCAGTACTTC
once,TRBV12-3/TRBV12-4,TRBJ1-1,.,CASSFRADYTEVFF,TGTGCCAGCAGTTTCAGGGCAGACTACACTGAAGTTTTCTTT
once,TRBV6-4,TRBJ1-5,.,CASSPTETNNQPQHF,TGTGCCAGCAGTCCAACAGAGACAAACAATCAGCCCCAGCATTTT
.,TRBV24-1,TRBJ2-5,.,CATSAMGRQETQYF,TGTGCCACCAGTGCCATGGGACGTCAAGAGACCCAGTACTTC
.,TRBV2,TRBJ2-7,.,CASKAGTLTYEQYF,TGTGCCAGCAAGGCCGGGACACTAACTTACGAGCAGTACTTC
few,TRBV7-9,TRBJ2-5,.,CASSLSRGAVETQYF,TGTGCCAGCAGCTTGTCCAGGGGCGCGGTGGAGACCCAGTACTTC
few,TRBV27,TRBJ1-2,.,CASRTWVPGPSNYGYTF,TGTGCCAGCAGGACATGGGTACCGGGCCCTTCTAACTATGGCTACACCTTC
few,TRBV7-3,TRBJ1-6,.,CASSLTSLAYHDSPLHF,TGTGCCAGTAGCTTAACGTCCCTTGCTTACCACGATTCACCCCTCCACTTT
.,TRBV2,TRBJ2-5,TRBD2,CAGSGSSGSRETQYF,TGTGCCGGCAGTGGCTCTAGCGGGAGTAGAGAGACCCAGTACTTC
few,TRBV29-1,TRBJ2-7,.,CSVEGGEWPYEQYF,TGCAGCGTTGAAGGGGGGGAATGGCCCTACGAGCAGTACTTC
.,TRBV20-1,TRBJ1-1,.,CSAGKAGTEAFF,TGCAGTGCTGGGAAGGCGGGTACTGAAGCTTTCTTT
.,TRBV2,TRBJ1-1,.,CASSSRTGTDDTEAFF,TGTGCCAGCAGTTCGAGAACAGGGACCGACGACACTGAAGCTTTCTTT
.,TRBV27,TRBJ2-3,TRBD2,CASSLSTGGSTDTQYF,TGTGCCAGCAGTTTATCGACGGGAGGTAGCACAGATACGCAGTATTTT
.,TRBV20-1,TRBJ2-1,.,CSASRGGGEQFF,TGCAGTGCGAGCAGGGGGGGGGGTGAGCAGTTCTTC
few,TRBV7-9,TRBJ2-3,.,CASSSASYTQYF,TGTGCCAGCAGCTCGGCGAGCTATACGCAGTATTTT
many,TRBV6-5,TRBJ1-2,.,CASTSGSGYGYTF,TGTGCCAGTACCTCAGGCAGTGGGTATGGCTACACCTTC
few,TRBV4-1,TRBJ2-1,.,CASSQVKGYNEQFF,TGCGCCAGCAGCCAAGTGAAGGGGTACAATGAGCAGTTCTTC
few,TRBV28,TRBJ1-2,.,CASSLVQGTGGYTF,TGTGCCAGCAGTTTAGTTCAAGGAACCGGTGGCTACACCTTC
few,TRBV5-1,TRBJ1-5,TRBD1,CASSLGGTAHGPQHF,TGCGCCAGCAGCTTGGGTGGGACAGCCCATGGGCCCCAGCATTTT
few,TRBV6-1,TRBJ2-7,.,CASSLPGGPTYEQYF,TGTGCCAGCAGCCTTCCCGGGGGTCCAACCTACGAGCAGTACTTC
.,TRBV7-4,TRBJ2-1,.,CASSPEGYQGPPHWEQFF,TGTGCCAGCAGCCCAGAAGGCTACCAGGGCCCCCCACACTGGGAGCAGTTCTTC
few,TRBV5-1,TRBJ2-3,.,CASSYTDTDTQYF,TGCGCCAGCTCCTATACGGACACAGATACGCAGTATTTT
.,TRBV28,TRBJ2-7,.,CASPRGDEQYF,TGTGCCAGCCCGAGGGGGGACGAGCAGTACTTC
.,TRBV27,TRBJ1-2,TRBD1,CASSLQTGSGYTF,TGTGCCAGCAGTTTACAGACAGGGAGTGGCTACACCTTC
few,TRBV7-6,TRBJ2-7,TRBD2,CASSLIAGAPGEQYF,TGTGCCAGCAGTTTGATAGCGGGAGCCCCTGGGGAGCAGTACTTC
.,TRBV29-1,TRBJ2-1,TRBD2,CSVEDLTRTSGRVLSNEQFF,TGCAGCGTTGAAGACCTAACCCGGACTAGCGGGAGGGTCCTTAGCAATGAGCAGTTCTTC
.,TRBV21-1,TRBJ2-7,.,CASSTRTSGGKSGQYF,TGTGCCAGCAGCACGCGGACTAGCGGGGGGAAGAGTGGCCAGTACTTC
few,TRBV4-1,TRBJ1-5,TRBD1,CASSQWDRGDAQPQHF,TGCGCCAGCAGCCAGTGGGACAGGGGGGACGCTCAGCCCCAGCATTTT
few,TRBV7-9,TRBJ2-1,.,CASSFSRETDEQFF,TGTGCCAGCAGCTTCTCCCGGGAAACGGATGAGCAGTTCTTC
.,TRBV5-1,TRBJ2-1,.,CASSLHLNEQFF,TGCGCCAGCAGCTTGCACTTAAATGAGCAGTTCTTC
many,TRBV29-1,TRBJ2-3,.,CSVADPKGRGDTQYF,TGCAGCGTTGCCGATCCCAAGGGTCGGGGAGATACGCAGTATTTT
many,TRBV29-1,TRBJ2-5,.,CSVAIQQETQYF,TGCAGCGTAGCAATACAGCAAGAGACCCAGTACTTC
few,TRBV29-1,TRBJ1-1,.,CSSRAGGTEAFF,TGCAGCTCCCGTGCCGGGGGCACTGAAGCTTTCTTT
few,TRBV6-5,TRBJ1-2,.,CASSYSPGTSNGYTF,TGTGCCAGCAGTTACTCACCGGGGACCAGTAATGGCTACACCTTC
few,TRBV2,TRBJ1-2,TRBD1,CASSDPGGPSYGYTF,TGTGCCAGCAGTGACCCAGGGGGCCCCAGCTATGGCTACACCTTC
.,TRBV20-1,TRBJ2-7,TRBD1,CSTRGQGAFLYEQYF,TGCAGTACTAGAGGACAGGGGGCTTTTCTGTACGAGCAGTACTTC
few,TRBV29-1,TRBJ2-7,.,CSVTSGGGYEQYF,TGCAGCGTGACTAGTGGGGGTGGGTACGAGCAGTACTTC
.,TRBV28,TRBJ1-1,.,CASHRTAPEAFF,TGTGCCAGTCATCGGACTGCCCCCGAAGCTTTCTTT
many,TRBV5-1,TRBJ2-3,.,CASSFMEGGTDTQYF,TGCGCCAGCAGCTTTATGGAGGGTGGAACAGATACGCAGTATTTT
few,TRBV4-1,TRBJ2-1,TRBD2,CASSRALRGGVNEQFF,TGCGCCAGCAGCCGGGCGTTGCGGGGGGGCGTCAATGAGCAGTTCTTC
few,TRBV6-1,TRBJ2-1,.,CASSDTGYEQFF,TGTGCCAGCAGTGATACGGGGTATGAGCAGTTCTTC
few,TRBV11-3,TRBJ2-3,.,CASSLAGERDTQYF,TGTGCCAGCAGCTTAGCAGGGGAGAGAGATACGCAGTATTTT
.,TRBV10-1,TRBJ2-1,.,CASSDDWDNEQFF,TGCGCCAGCAGTGATGACTGGGACAATGAGCAGTTCTTC